This TCR beta chain was documented in a study of shared clonotypes between healthy human individuals. Sequencing used immunoSEQ multiplex PCR; TCRdb keeps in-frame clones, though not all of them. The table lists 2,500,000 or so clones, around 94% of them singletons. After removal of 7 bases from V and 3 bases from J, the junction contained 7 bases not matched to a gene. The CDR3 covers 15 residues. CDR1 is SGHTA and CDR2 is FQGNSA in the germline V gene. This receptor was obtained from a young man in good health. Sequencing was carried out using naive CD4+ T cells sorted from blood. Subset noted: CD45RA+ positively selected. This chain links TRBV7-2 with TRBJ2-2, with 8 bases that match TRBD1. The CDR3 nucleotides read TGTGCCAGCACCCGGACAGGGTTGGACACCGGGGAGCTGTTTTTT. Translating it yields CASTRTGLDTGELFF.